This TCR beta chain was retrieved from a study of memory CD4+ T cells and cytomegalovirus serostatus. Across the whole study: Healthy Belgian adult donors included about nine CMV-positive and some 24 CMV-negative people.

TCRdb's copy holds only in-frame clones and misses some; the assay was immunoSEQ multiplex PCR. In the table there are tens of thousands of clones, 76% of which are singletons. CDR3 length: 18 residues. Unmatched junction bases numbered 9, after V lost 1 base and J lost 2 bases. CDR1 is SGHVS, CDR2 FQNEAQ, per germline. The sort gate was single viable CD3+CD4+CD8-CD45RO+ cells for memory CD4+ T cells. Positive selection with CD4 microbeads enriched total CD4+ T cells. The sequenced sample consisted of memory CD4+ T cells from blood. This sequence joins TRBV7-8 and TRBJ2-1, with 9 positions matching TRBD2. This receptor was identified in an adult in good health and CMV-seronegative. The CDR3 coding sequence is TGTGCCAGCAGCTTAGAATTTGGGCGGGGGGGCCCCTACAATGAGCAGTTCTTC. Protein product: CASSLEFGRGGPYNEQFF.